The clone carrying this TCR beta chain occurred once. Germline lookup yields CDR1 MNHEY and CDR2 SVGAGI. The CDR3 has 14 amino acids. V was pared by 6 bases and J by 1 base, with 10 bases between. Survey-level TCR beta sequencing used the immunoSEQ assay. Clones were read by immunoSEQ multiplex PCR, and TCRdb kept only the in-frame ones, dropping some. Found here are about 50,000 clones, 90% to 95% of them singletons; the top ten hold about 11%. This clonotype was sampled from a man aged 35-49 years with rheumatoid arthritis. The material sequenced was PBMCs. The chain couples TRBV6-5 to TRBJ1-3; D is ambiguous. In DNA form, the CDR3 reads TGTGCCAGCAGCCCATTATATTCTGGAAACACCATATATTTT. Its translation is CASSPLYSGNTIYF.